This T cell receptor (beta chain) is drawn from a study of Graves' ophthalmopathy and Graves' hyperthyroidism. CDR3 regions of TCR beta were amplified from RNA transcripts. The first round was an RT-PCR with HTBI primers, and the second round was a multiplex PCR. A single record per CDR3 protein comes from TCRdb applying MiXCR to the multiplex PCR reads. The sample consists of approximately 1.2 million distinct CDR3 sequences, about two fifths of them appearing once. Aged 18 to 65, hyperthyroidism patients had been newly diagnosed, with under 2 months' duration. This clonotype showed up many times. The antigen is not known. Whole-study findings and limits: Most clonotypes expanded in thyroid above 0.001 frequency were present in blood too. Discriminating ophthalmopathy from stable hyperthyroidism, a 13-signature model attained a sensitivity of 87.88% and a specificity of around 81%.

The receptor was isolated from an adult man with Graves' hyperthyroidism. The sample consisted of peripheral blood or thyroid tissue (not recorded which).

CDR3 loop: CASSDRVGYEQYF. For the CDR3, the DNA is TGTGCCAGCAGCGACAGGGTTGGGTACGAGCAGTACTTC. The chain links TRBV9 to TRBJ2-7; D perhaps matches TRBD1 (6 bases). V was pared by 3 bases and J by 4 bases, with 11 bases between. This CDR3 is built from 13 residues. Germline CDR1 is SGDLS and CDR2 is YYNGEE.